The present TCR beta chain was sequenced within a study of blood T cell repertoires in COVID-19. This CDR3 contains 14 residues. V gave up 5 bases and J gave up 4 bases, with 12 bases separating them. Per the germline V gene, CDR1 is MNHEY and CDR2 is SMNVEV (reference sequence). Authors' methods: Reference gene primer amplification gave nucleated cell count estimates. Using immunoSEQ multiplex PCR, the repertoire was profiled, and TCRdb retains in-frame clones only, with some absent. Clone size and V and J calls were adopted from that table, with D and trimming inferred from the DNA. Of a few hundred thousand clones listed, around 83% are singletons.

The sample taken for sequencing was peripheral blood. The TCR comes from a woman between 50 and 59 years old with acute or convalescent COVID-19. V gene TRBV27 combines with J gene TRBJ1-5; D may be TRBD1 (6 bases). The CDR3 here is CASSTGLRNQPQHF. Here the CDR3 DNA reads TGTGCCAGCAGTACAGGGTTAAGAAATCAGCCCCAGCATTTT.